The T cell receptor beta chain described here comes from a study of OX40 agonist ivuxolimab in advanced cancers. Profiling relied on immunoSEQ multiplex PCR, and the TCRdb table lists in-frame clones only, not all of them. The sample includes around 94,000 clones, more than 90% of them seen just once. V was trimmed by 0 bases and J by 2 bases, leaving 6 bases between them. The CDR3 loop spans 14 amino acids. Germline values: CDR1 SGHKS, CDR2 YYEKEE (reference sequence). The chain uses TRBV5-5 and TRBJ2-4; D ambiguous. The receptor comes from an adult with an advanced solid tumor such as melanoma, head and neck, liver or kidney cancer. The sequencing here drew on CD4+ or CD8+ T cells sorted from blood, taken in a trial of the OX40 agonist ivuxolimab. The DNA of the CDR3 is TGTGCCAGCAGCTTGGAGGGTTCCAAAAACATTCAGTACTTC. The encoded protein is CASSLEGSKNIQYF. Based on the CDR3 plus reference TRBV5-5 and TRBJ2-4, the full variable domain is DAGVTQSPTHLIKTRGQQVTLRCSPISGHKSVSWYQQVLGQGPQFIFQYYEKEERGRGNFPDRFSARQFPNYSSELNVNALLLGDSALYLCASSLEGSKNIQYFGAGTRLSVL.